The clone carrying this T cell receptor beta chain was seen more than once but under ten times. One end of the junction does not line up with germline, which may come from a read error. This specimen belongs to a study of regulatory T cells in long-lasting Graves disease. Time point of the sample: newly diagnosed GD, antithyroid drugs for less than 3 months. PBMC-derived RNA was used for the TCR library. To make TCR beta libraries, researchers used iRepertoire HTBI primers and Arm-PCR of CDR3 regions. Each CDR3 protein gets one entry after TCRdb re-called the multiplex PCR reads with MiXCR. The sample includes roughly 510,000 distinct CDR3 sequences, about 15% seen only once; the top ten take around 13%. The sample was also reused in another study, on T cells in Graves' hyperthyroidism and ophthalmopathy.

This sequence originates from a man aged 18 to 29 with Graves disease. Specimen: peripheral blood mononuclear cells (PBMCs), collected at new diagnosis, from a patient treated with antithyroid drugs.

The CDR3 bases are TGTGCCAGCAGCGCGGGGCTAGCGGGAAAAAAATCCTACAATGAGCAGCTCTTC. Translated: CASSAGLAGKKSYNEQLF. The chain recombines TRBV7-8 with TRBJ2-1, with TRBD2 matching over 9 bases. Per germline, CDR1 SGHVS and CDR2 FQNEAQ. CDR3 length equals 18 residues.